The present TCR beta chain was sequenced within a study of blood T cell repertoires in COVID-19 (TCRdb year 2020). About the study as a whole: Collaborator samples came from the United States, Italy and Spain and covered acute and convalescent phases of COVID-19. Samples came from the ongoing ImmuneRACE study (first 160 participants) plus 1,254 subjects from 6 global collaborators. Nearly every sample came with metadata listing a de-identified subject ID, COVID-19 status, age in years and sex. The prospective study material was composed of cDNA or gDNA derived from T cells, B-cell-depleted T cells, or PBMCs. The dataset comprised deeply sampled blood TCRbeta repertoires from subjects exposed to, actively infected with, or recovered from COVID-19. The repertoires were released in a freely available public database intended as a resource for research on the immune response to SARS-CoV-2. Where available, HLA class I and class II types were taken from metadata supplied by the sample provider and were not determined by assay-based typing. Findings and caveats that apply to the study as a whole: Clinical and demographic metadata were provided uncurated, with the amount varying by source and participant.

Collaborating institutions collected whole blood in K2EDTA tubes following their own protocols. For TCRbeta analysis, collaborators shipped samples as frozen whole blood, isolated PBMCs, or DNA extracted from either of those sample types. The immunoSEQ Assay, a bias-controlled multiplex PCR, was used to amplify TCRbeta CDR3 regions from genomic DNA. The original pipeline was this. Within the assay, amplification of reference gene primers was used to estimate how many nucleated cells each sample contained. To quantify the absolute abundance of each unique TCRbeta CDR3 rearrangement, sequence reads were collapsed and filtered. For each sample, productive Simpson clonality was calculated by taking the square root of Simpson's diversity index across productive rearrangements. TCRdb carries this immuneACCESS record with in-frame sequences only. Its versions omit some clonotypes, under half of them owing to an unresolved V gene in the studies checked, with the rest unexplained. V and J calls and clone size follow that table, whereas D and trimming were derived from the DNA. The sample records around 230,000 clones, less than 90% of which are singletons. Of the sample, approximately 2.6% is held by the ten largest clones.

Concerning this clone: The antigen it binds to is not known. The input lacks base qualities; no much larger clone sits a single base away.

The CDR3 covers 19 residues, taking in both the cysteine and the phenylalanine. The only DNA kept is the CDR3, 57 bases in frame from the first base. Germline trimming: 3 bases from V, 5 bases from J; junction bases outside gene matches: 9. The germline V gene provides CDR1 KGHDR and CDR2 SFDVKD. This sequence originates from a woman aged 70-85 years with active or convalescent COVID-19. This chain joins TRBV24-1 to TRBJ2-1; the central 16 bases match TRBD2. The specimen was peripheral blood. The CDR3: CATSDPGTSGRGAHNEQFF. The DNA sequence follows: TGTGCCACCAGTGATCCCGGGACTAGCGGGAGGGGGGCCCACAATGAGCAGTTCTTC.